A single T cell receptor (beta chain) is shown here with its context. Repertoires were generated with immunoSEQ multiplex PCR, while TCRdb's copy carries only in-frame clones and drops some. Among around 92,000 clones listed, 86% were seen once. After removal of 3 bases from V and 3 bases from J, the junction contained 5 bases not matched to a gene. The CDR3 is 15 residues long. Germline CDR1 reads KGHSY; CDR2 reads FQNENV. The data stem from a study of blood T cell repertoires in COVID-19. The clonotype originates from a human donor in a cohort sampled during active COVID-19. The sample was peripheral blood. The rearrangement joins TRBV16 to TRBJ1-5; TRBD1 aligns across 7 bases. The CDR3: CASSHLQGNNQPQHF. For the CDR3, the DNA is TGTGCCAGCAGCCACTTACAGGGGAACAATCAGCCCCAGCATTTT.